The 16 T cell receptor beta chains reported below all come from one sample, sequenced in a study of response to subunit inactivated influenza vaccine. TCRdb re-called the RT-PCR reads through MiXCR, storing one row per CDR3 protein. The table records 650,000 to 700,000 distinct CDR3 sequences, 15% to 19% of them present only once. The sample here was PBMCs from blood, taken about 12 days after vaccination. The receptors stem from a man aged 50 to 59 who received an inactivated influenza vaccine.

The rearrangement uses TRBV6-2 or TRBV6-3 and TRBJ2-5; TRBD2 agrees at 7 bases. The CDR3 runs 17 residues. Trimming removed 2 bases from V and 0 bases from J; junction bases left unmatched: 9. Germline CDR1 reads MNHEY; CDR2 reads SVGEGT. This CDR3 reads CASSYPGLDLYQETQYF. CDR3 nucleotide sequence: TGTGCCAGCAGTTACCCAGGACTAGACCTGTACCAAGAGACCCAGTACTTC.

This clonotype was recorded a few times. The chain combines TRBV29-1 with TRBJ2-5; 8 nucleotides align to TRBD2. The CDR3 has 14 residues. Germline CDR1 and CDR2: SQVTM and ANQGSEA. The trim removed 6 bases at V and 4 bases at J, leaving 10 bases unmatched. The CDR3 bases are TGCAGCGTCGTTCCGGGACTAGTCCCAGAGACCCAGTACTTC. This sequence encodes CSVVPGLVPETQYF.

In this sample, this clonotype turned up many times. V gene TRBV5-6 combines with J gene TRBJ2-3; TRBD2 matches at 8 bases. The germline V gene encodes CDR1 SGHDT and CDR2 YYEEEE. After removal of 1 base from V and 0 bases from J, the junction contained 4 bases not matched to a gene. The CDR3 consists of 16 residues. The CDR3 here is CASSLLTSASTDTQYF. Written as DNA, the CDR3 is TGTGCCAGCAGCTTGCTGACTAGCGCTAGCACAGATACGCAGTATTTT.

V gene TRBV13 combines with J gene TRBJ2-5; TRBD2 matches at 14 bases. After removal of 5 bases from V and 5 bases from J, the junction contained 7 bases not matched to a gene. CDR1 and CDR2 from the germline V gene are PRHDT and FYEKMQ (reference sequence). This CDR3 has 16 amino acids. For the CDR3, the DNA is TGTGCCAGCAGCATAAGGACTAGCGGGAGGAGGGAGACCCAGTACTTC. Its protein product is CASSIRTSGRRETQYF.

This clonotype was observed a handful of times. The V and J genes are TRBV9 and TRBJ2-7, with TRBD2 as a possible D gene (7 bases). The CDR3 sequence is 15 residues long. The germline gives CDR1 SGDLS, CDR2 YYNGEE. Trimming stripped 0 bases from V and 4 bases from J, with 14 bases between. The CDR3 DNA follows: TGTGCCAGCAGCGTAGCTGGAGGGGGGGCTTACGAGCAGTACTTC. It codes for CASSVAGGGAYEQYF.

The V gene is TRBV6-5, the J gene TRBJ2-7, with D possibly TRBD2 on 6 matching bases. V lost 0 bases, J lost 1 base, and 13 bases lay in between. In germline, CDR1 is MNHEY, CDR2 SVGAGI. This CDR3 contains 16 residues. CDR3 loop: CASSYSMAGTSYEQYF. The CDR3 coding sequence is TGTGCCAGCAGTTACTCGATGGCGGGGACGTCCTACGAGCAGTACTTC.

The chain uses TRBV5-1 and TRBJ1-1; tentative D call: TRBD1 (6 bases). The V end lost 4 bases, the J end lost 4 bases, and 14 bases lay between the germline ends. The length of the CDR3 is 14 residues. CDR1 is SGHRS and CDR2 is YFSETQ in the germline V gene. CDR3: CASSTTGLGTEAFF. The CDR3 region has the DNA TGCGCCAGCAGCACCACAGGGCTCGGCACTGAAGCTTTCTTT. Combining the CDR3 with reference TRBV5-1 and TRBJ1-1 gives the whole variable domain KAGVTQTPRYLIKTRGQQVTLSCSPISGHRSVSWYQQTPGQGLQFLFEYFSETQRNKGNFPGRFSGRQFSNSRSEMNVSTLELGDSALYLCASSTTGLGTEAFFGQGTRLTVV.

This clonotype was counted only a few times. The chain links TRBV20-1 to TRBJ2-7; D perhaps matches TRBD2 (6 bases). The germline V and J ends were trimmed by 3 bases and 3 bases, with 18 bases remaining between them. Germline values: CDR1 DFQATT, CDR2 SNEGSKA (reference sequence). This CDR3 is built from 15 residues. The CDR3 DNA reads as TGCAGTGCTAGTAATCTAGCGAGGGGTCTCTACGAGCAGTACTTC. It is translated as CSASNLARGLYEQYF.

The chain joins TRBV5-1 to TRBJ2-7, with TRBD1 identical over 8 bases. This CDR3 is 15 amino acids long. The V gene end was trimmed by 1 base and the J gene end by 3 bases; junction bases not matched to a gene: 6. Per the germline V gene, CDR1 is SGHRS and CDR2 is YFSETQ. Written as DNA, the CDR3 is TGCGCCAGCAGCTTGACCGGGACAGGAGTCTACGAGCAGTACTTC. As protein: CASSLTGTGVYEQYF.

The chain has TRBV4-3 and TRBJ2-3, with D hard to call. Germline V gene lookup returns CDR1 LGHNA and CDR2 YSLEER. Trimming pared 0 bases from V and 0 bases from J, leaving 10 bases between. The CDR3 loop spans 16 amino acids. CDR3 in amino acids: CASSQELVGSTDTQYF. For the CDR3, the DNA is TGCGCCAGCAGCCAAGAGTTAGTAGGAAGCACAGATACGCAGTATTTT.

The V call is TRBV7-2, the J call TRBJ1-4; D gene ambiguous. Trimming took off 1 base at V and 6 bases at J, with 6 bases between the two ends. The CDR3 contains 13 residues. Germline CDR1 and CDR2: SGHTA and FQGNSA. In DNA form, the CDR3 reads TGTGCCAGCAGCTTAGGGTGGGATGAAAAACTGTTTTTT. The encoded protein is CASSLGWDEKLFF.

Ten or more counts support this clonotype. The chain carries TRBV7-2 and TRBJ1-3, with D perhaps matching TRBD1 (5 bases). The V and J ends lost 1 base and 4 bases respectively, with 17 bases between them. The CDR3 consists of 17 residues. The germline V gene has CDR1 SGHTA and CDR2 FQGNSA. The DNA for the CDR3 is TGTGCCAGCAGCTTAGGGCGAGGCAGGGTACGGGGAAACACCATATATTTT. Protein product: CASSLGRGRVRGNTIYF.

This clonotype turned up a few times. CDR3 nucleotide sequence: TGCAGTGCTAGTCGAGACCAAGATTATGGCTACACCTTC. Translating it yields CSASRDQDYGYTF. The chain uses TRBV20-1 and TRBJ1-2; D gene unclear. The V end was cut by 3 bases, the J end by 5 bases, with 13 bases between. Per germline, CDR1 DFQATT and CDR2 SNEGSKA (reference sequence). This CDR3 has 13 residues.

This clonotype has just a few counts. This sequence joins TRBV5-6 and TRBJ2-3, with a weak D call TRBD2 (7 bases). Germline V CDR1 and CDR2: SGHDT, YYEEEE. The V and J ends lost 0 bases and 4 bases respectively, with 15 bases between them. CDR3 length: 16 amino acids. CDR3 coding DNA: TGTGCCAGCAGCTTGGGGACCATAGGGGGGGCAGATACGCAGTATTTT. Amino acid sequence: CASSLGTIGGADTQYF.

J is TRBJ1-5 and V is TRBV19, with D uncertain. The CDR3 runs to 16 residues. The V gene's germline CDR1 is LNHDA and CDR2 SQIVND (reference sequence). The V and J ends lost 3 bases and 0 bases respectively, with 12 bases between them. Here the CDR3 reads CASSMKPRDSNQPQHF. In DNA, the CDR3 is TGTGCCAGTAGTATGAAGCCCCGGGATAGCAATCAGCCCCAGCATTTT.

This rearrangement joins TRBV12-3 or TRBV12-4 to TRBJ2-7, with 9 bases fitting TRBD1. J was trimmed by 3 bases and V by 6 bases; bases with no gene match: 9. This CDR3 comprises 15 residues. CDR3 residues: CASSSGTGYRYEQYF. CDR3 bases: TGTGCCAGCAGCTCCGGGACAGGGTACCGCTACGAGCAGTACTTC.